This T cell receptor (beta chain) was retrieved from a study of CD8 T cells in Susac syndrome. Germline lookup yields CDR1 MNHEY and CDR2 SVGEGT. Deletions cut 3 bases from V and 8 bases from J, with 10 bases between. This CDR3 has 12 amino acids. With random hexamers, reverse transcription was performed on about 0.5 to 1 ug of RNA. With immunoSEQ multiplex PCR, TCR beta CDR3 was amplified across 54 Vbeta and 13 Jbeta. Each CDR3 protein is one row after TCRdb ran MiXCR on the immunoSEQ multiplex PCR reads. The sample includes 100,000 to 150,000 distinct CDR3 sequences, nearly 96% seen only once; the top ten take about 0.14%. TCR beta sequences were obtained from blood CD8+ and CD4+ T cells.

The rearrangement links TRBV6-2 or TRBV6-3 to TRBJ1-1; D remains unclear. Material for sequencing was CD4+ T cells from PBMCs. The sequence derives from a human donor with Susac syndrome. The CDR3 nucleotides are TGTGCCAGCAGTTATAGCTCATGGGAAGCTTTCTTT. Translated, it gives CASSYSSWEAFF.